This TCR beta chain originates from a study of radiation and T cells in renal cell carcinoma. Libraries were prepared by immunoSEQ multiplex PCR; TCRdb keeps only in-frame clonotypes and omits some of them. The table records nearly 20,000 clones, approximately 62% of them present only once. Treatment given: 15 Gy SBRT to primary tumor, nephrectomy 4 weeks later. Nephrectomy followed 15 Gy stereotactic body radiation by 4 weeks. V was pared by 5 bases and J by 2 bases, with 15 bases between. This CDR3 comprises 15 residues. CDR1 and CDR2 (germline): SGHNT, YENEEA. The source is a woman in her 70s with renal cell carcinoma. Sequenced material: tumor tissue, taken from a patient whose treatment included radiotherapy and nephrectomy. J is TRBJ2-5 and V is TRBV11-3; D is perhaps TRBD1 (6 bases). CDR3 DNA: TGTGCCAGCAGCCGCAACCCGACAGGTCAAGAGACCCAGTACTTC. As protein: CASSRNPTGQETQYF.